Sequencing of this T cell receptor (beta chain) was carried out in a study of identical twins. General study findings and limits: Invariant populations such as MAIT and iNKT cells could partly muddle zero-insertion analyses. In drawing conclusions, the study used cross-sectional statistical analysis and did not follow the same donors.

Each cDNA held unique molecular identifiers, and template switching gave it a universal primer site. TCRdb recomputed calls from the 5' RACE reads with MiXCR, one row per CDR3 protein. This table has around 340,000 distinct CDR3 sequences, approximately 13% appearing once. In its sample, this clonotype was seen a few times. The antigen is not known. This CDR3 has 11 residues. CDR1 and CDR2 (germline): KGHDR, SFDVKD. The same sample was also used in a study of yellow fever vaccine responses in identical twins. That paper adds: Twins reportedly showed a vaccine T cell response that seemed partly convergent and partly personalized.

The receptor's source is a woman between 18 and 29 years old in good health. The source material was CD8+ T cells sorted from blood. This rearrangement joins TRBV24-1 to TRBJ2-1, with D maybe TRBD2 (6 bases). CDR3 region: CATGEASEQFF. The CDR3 nucleotides read TGTGCGACTGGGGAGGCCTCTGAGCAGTTCTTC.